These 32 T cell receptor beta chains were all obtained from the same sample, sequenced in a study of PD-1 blockade in classical Hodgkin lymphoma. Only in-frame clones appear in the TCRdb table, and some are missing; sequencing was by immunoSEQ multiplex PCR. This table holds 15,000 or so clones, roughly 69% found once. Patients all relapsed after autologous stem cell transplantation, and there was variation in brentuximab vedotin exposure. Source: peripheral blood mononuclear cells (PBMCs), taken at baseline. The origin of the receptors is a human donor with classical Hodgkin lymphoma.

The V gene is TRBV7-2, the J gene TRBJ1-1; D possibly corresponds to TRBD1 (5 bases). The CDR3 consists of 13 residues. Germline V CDR1 and CDR2: SGHTA, FQGNSA. Trimming stripped 5 bases from V and 5 bases from J, with 12 bases between. The DNA for the CDR3 is TGTGCCAGCAGCCCCTGGGGGGGTACTGAAGCTTTCTTT. Amino acid sequence: CASSPWGGTEAFF. The variable domain in full, with the rest retrieved from reference TRBV7-2 and TRBJ1-1, is GAGVSQSPSNKVTEKGKDVELRCDPISGHTALYWYRQSLGQGLEFLIYFQGNSAPDKSGLPSDRFSAERTGGSVSTLTIQRTQQEDSAVYLCASSPWGGTEAFFGQGTRLTVV.

CDR3 protein: CASSVVRGGTDTQYF. The CDR3 bases are TGTGCCAGCAGCGTCGTGAGGGGTGGCACAGATACGCAGTATTTT. This rearrangement joins TRBV27 to TRBJ2-3; D is perhaps TRBD1 or TRBD2 (5 bases each). Germline loops: CDR1 MNHEY, CDR2 SMNVEV (reference sequence). V was trimmed by 6 bases and J by 1 base, leaving 14 bases between them. There are 15 residues in the CDR3.

In its sample, this clone is medium-sized. This chain joins TRBV20-1 and TRBJ2-1; D is possibly TRBD2 (5 bases). The ends were cut back, 3 bases at V and 14 bases at J, with 11 bases in the middle. This CDR3 is built from 10 residues. The germline CDR1 and CDR2 sequences are DFQATT and SNEGSKA (reference sequence). As DNA, the CDR3 is TGCAGTGCTAGCGCTACCGGGGAGTTCTTC. Protein product: CSASATGEFF.

The chain couples TRBV29-1 to TRBJ1-1; 9 nucleotides match TRBD1. Germline CDR1 is SQVTM and CDR2 is ANQGSEA. This CDR3 comprises 12 residues. The V gene end was trimmed by 4 bases and the J gene end by 8 bases; junction bases not matched to a gene: 5. The CDR3 sequence is CSVVGTGKEAFF. CDR3 coding DNA: TGCAGCGTTGTGGGGACAGGGAAGGAAGCTTTCTTT.

The chain employs TRBV7-9 and TRBJ2-1; 8 bases map to TRBD2. V trimming: 5 bases; J trimming: 4 bases; junction bases outside the gene matches: 4. Germline CDR1 reads SEHNR; CDR2 reads FQNEAQ (reference sequence). The CDR3 runs 14 residues. Here the CDR3 reads CASSLTSGYNEQFF. For the CDR3, the DNA is TGTGCCAGCAGCCTAACTAGCGGATACAATGAGCAGTTCTTC.

By its share, this clone is large (0.1 to 1%). The chain couples TRBV16 to TRBJ2-7; weak D call: TRBD2 (6 bases). The CDR3 has 14 residues. Trimming pared 7 bases from V and 1 base from J, leaving 14 bases between. Germline assignment: CDR1 KGHSY and CDR2 FQNENV. The CDR3 loop reads CASNQETSSYEQYF. CDR3 bases: TGTGCCAGCAACCAGGAGACTAGTTCCTACGAGCAGTACTTC.

The V and J genes are TRBV6-5 and TRBJ2-7, with a tentative D call TRBD1 (5 bases). V was clipped by 2 bases and J by 1 base, with 12 bases between them. The CDR3 has 15 residues. The germline V gene has CDR1 MNHEY and CDR2 SVGAGI. This CDR3 is CASSYKGGASYEQYF. As DNA, the CDR3 is TGTGCCAGCAGTTACAAGGGTGGGGCGTCCTACGAGCAGTACTTC.

This clone was recorded a few times. Other DNA sequences within the sample encode an identical CDR3. V usage is TRBV6-5 and J usage is TRBJ1-2, with TRBD1 matching over 7 bases. V lost 0 bases, J lost 6 bases, and 7 bases stayed unmatched. Germline V CDR1 and CDR2: MNHEY, SVGAGI. The CDR3 sequence is 15 residues long. CDR3 coding DNA: TGTGCCAGCAGTTACTCGAGAGGGGGCGCCGATGGCTACACCTTC. Translating it yields CASSYSRGGADGYTF.

The rearrangement links TRBV5-1 to TRBJ2-7; tentatively, D is TRBD2 (5 bases). The CDR3 is 14 residues long. Germline V lookup: CDR1 SGHRS, CDR2 YFSETQ. Trimming left V 0 bases short and J 0 bases short, with 7 bases between. CDR3 residues: CASSLEGASYEQYF. CDR3 DNA sequence: TGCGCCAGCAGCTTGGAGGGAGCCTCCTACGAGCAGTACTTC.

This clone was seen more than once but under ten times. The J gene is TRBJ1-6, the V gene TRBV7-9, with 8 bases fitting TRBD1. V lost 1 base and J lost 3; bases outside the gene matches: 5. Germline values: CDR1 SEHNR, CDR2 FQNEAQ (reference sequence). CDR3 length: 17 residues. The CDR3 DNA sequence: TGTGCCAGCAGCTTAGGGGACAGGTTCCACTATAATTCACCCCTCCACTTT. It is translated as CASSLGDRFHYNSPLHF.

This rearrangement joins TRBV7-9 to TRBJ2-3, with D possibly TRBD1 on 5 matching bases. The germline gives CDR1 SEHNR, CDR2 FQNEAQ (reference sequence). This CDR3 has 14 residues. Trimming took 5 bases from V and 14 from J, leaving 23 bases between them. The CDR3 coding sequence is TGTGCCAGCAGCGCAACAACGACAGTTCCGATGCCGTATTTT. Its translation: CASSATTTVPMPYF.

This clone is judged medium-sized (0.01 to 0.1%). V gene TRBV27 combines with J gene TRBJ1-1; no clear D. This CDR3 comprises 11 residues. The germline V gene has CDR1 MNHEY and CDR2 SMNVEV (reference sequence). V dropped 8 bases and J dropped 8 bases, with 12 bases sitting between them. The CDR3 sequence is CASELLGEAFF. The CDR3 DNA reads as TGTGCCAGCGAATTACTGGGCGAAGCTTTCTTT.

The rearrangement links TRBV7-8 to TRBJ2-5; 7 bases map to TRBD1. With 5 bases clipped from V and 5 bases from J, the junction kept 11 bases outside the gene matches. This CDR3 region has 15 residues. CDR1 is SGHVS and CDR2 is FQNEAQ in the germline V gene. The CDR3 nucleotides are TGTGCCAGCAGCCCCTCGGGACAGTGGGGGGAGACCCAGTACTTC. Its translation is CASSPSGQWGETQYF.

A single count supports this clone. This chain uses TRBV7-9 with TRBJ1-5; D call uncertain. The CDR3 is made up of 10 amino acids. Germline CDR1 SEHNR, CDR2 FQNEAQ (reference sequence). Trimming pared 4 bases from V and 9 bases from J, leaving 4 bases between. CDR3 sequence reads: CASSWWPQHF. CDR3 coding DNA: TGTGCCAGCAGCTGGTGGCCCCAGCATTTT.

The V and J genes are TRBV5-1 and TRBJ2-7; the match to TRBD2 covers 12 bases. V lost 0 bases to trimming and J lost 3 bases; unmatched junction nucleotides: 7. The CDR3 is 17 residues long. Per germline, CDR1 SGHRS and CDR2 YFSETQ. CDR3 bases: TGCGCCAGCAGCTTGGCAACCCGGACTAGCGGGAACTACGAGCAGTACTTC. As protein: CASSLATRTSGNYEQYF.

The chain has TRBV6-1 and TRBJ2-5, with D maybe TRBD2 (5 bases). This CDR3 is 11 amino acids long. The germline V and J ends were trimmed by 7 bases and 9 bases, with 12 bases remaining between them. Germline V lookup: CDR1 MNHNS, CDR2 SASEGT. The CDR3 loop reads CASTGTRAQYF. The DNA of the CDR3 is TGTGCCAGCACCGGCACGCGGGCCCAGTACTTC.

As regards this clone: Germline is not matched at one junction end, which may reflect a read error. At the DNA level, this CDR3 is encoded by other sequences in the same sample as well. The rearrangement links TRBV15 to TRBJ1-1; D is perhaps TRBD1 (5 bases). There are 15 residues in the CDR3. Germline CDR1 is LNHNV and CDR2 is YYDKDF (reference sequence). The CDR3 sequence: CATSQRARANTEAFF. The DNA for the CDR3 is TGTGCCACCAGCCAAAGAGCCAGGGCTAACACTGAGGCTTTCTTT.

The V call is TRBV7-9, the J call TRBJ1-1, with 8 positions matching TRBD1. Germline CDR1 SEHNR, CDR2 FQNEAQ (reference sequence). The CDR3 covers 14 residues. J gave up 0 bases and V 7 bases, and 4 bases lay outside the gene matches. The CDR3 is CASTRGQVNTEAFF. In DNA form, the CDR3 reads TGTGCCAGCACCAGGGGACAGGTGAACACTGAAGCTTTCTTT.

The chain couples TRBV27 to TRBJ2-7, with TRBD2 identical over 7 bases. The V gene's germline CDR1 is MNHEY and CDR2 SMNVEV (reference sequence). V lost 1 base to trimming and J lost 4 bases; unmatched junction nucleotides: 10. This CDR3 region has 16 residues. CDR3 nucleotides: TGTGCCAGCAGTTTATTCCCAGGGAGGGACCTGTACGAGCAGTACTTC. It is translated as CASSLFPGRDLYEQYF.

The genes are TRBV7-9 and TRBJ2-3, with D perhaps TRBD1 (5 bases). Trimming cost V 0 bases and J 0 bases, with 10 bases left between them. CDR1 and CDR2 from the germline V gene are SEHNR and FQNEAQ (reference sequence). The CDR3 runs to 16 residues. Written as DNA, the CDR3 is TGTGCCAGCAGCTTAGCAGGGGCTCCCAGCACAGATACGCAGTATTTT. Its translation: CASSLAGAPSTDTQYF.

The chain couples TRBV6-6 to TRBJ1-5; weak D call: TRBD1 (6 bases). This CDR3 contains 15 residues. The V gene lost 0 bases and the J gene lost 0 bases, with 6 bases spanning the gap. Germline CDR1 MNHNY, CDR2 SVGAGI (reference sequence). CDR3 amino acids: CASSYSGGSNQPQHF. In DNA form, the CDR3 reads TGTGCCAGCAGTTACTCAGGGGGTAGCAATCAGCCCCAGCATTTT.

The gene calls are TRBV5-1 and TRBJ1-1; D call uncertain. Germline loops: CDR1 SGHRS, CDR2 YFSETQ. There are 15 residues in the CDR3. The V gene lost 2 bases and the J gene lost 1 base, with 12 bases spanning the gap. CDR3 region: CASSLEGNQNTEAFF. The CDR3 DNA reads TGCGCCAGCAGCTTAGAGGGAAACCAGAACACTGAAGCTTTCTTT.

V gene TRBV30 combines with J gene TRBJ1-1; tentatively, D is TRBD1 (5 bases). This CDR3 comprises 14 residues. Germline V gene sequence: CDR1 GTSNPN, CDR2 SVGIG (reference sequence). V shed 0 bases and J shed 1 base, with 9 bases lying between them. The CDR3 loop is CAWSVYGGNTEAFF. The CDR3 nucleotides are TGTGCCTGGAGTGTATACGGGGGGAACACTGAAGCTTTCTTT.

V usage is TRBV4-2 and J usage is TRBJ2-5; 9 bases agree with TRBD2. CDR1 and CDR2 from the germline V gene are LGHNA and YNFKEQ. The CDR3 contains 18 residues. V lost 4 bases to trimming and J lost 0 bases; unmatched junction nucleotides: 12. CDR3 sequence reads: CASSLRGGSSGNQETQYF. For the CDR3, the DNA is TGTGCCAGCAGCCTCCGAGGAGGATCTAGCGGGAACCAAGAGACCCAGTACTTC.

This chain joins TRBV9 and TRBJ1-2, with 10 bases identical to TRBD1. The CDR3 runs 15 residues. Trimming took 3 bases from V and 5 from J; bases not matched to a gene: 7. In germline, CDR1 is SGDLS, CDR2 YYNGEE. The CDR3 loop is CASSAGTGVKYGYTF. CDR3 nucleotide sequence: TGTGCCAGCAGCGCAGGGACAGGGGTTAAATATGGCTACACCTTC.

The gene calls are TRBV11-2 and TRBJ1-1; maybe TRBD1 (5 bases). The CDR3 covers 13 residues. Germline V gives CDR1 SGHAT, CDR2 FQNNGV. The V end was cut by 2 bases, the J end by 4 bases, with 8 bases between. This chain's CDR3 is CASSLRRGTEAFF. CDR3 in DNA: TGTGCCAGCAGCTTAAGAAGGGGCACTGAAGCTTTCTTT.

This chain uses TRBV28 with TRBJ2-2, with D perhaps given as TRBD1 or TRBD2 (5 bases each). The V and J ends lost 7 bases and 5 bases respectively, with 14 bases between them. Germline loops: CDR1 MDHEN, CDR2 SYDVKM. The length of the CDR3 is 14 residues. This CDR3 reads CASTLGGRTGELFF. The DNA for the CDR3 is TGTGCCAGCACCCTTGGGGGTAGGACCGGGGAGCTGTTTTTT.

V usage is TRBV18 and J usage is TRBJ2-7; tentative D call: TRBD1 (6 bases). CDR1 is KGHSH and CDR2 is LQKENI in the germline V gene. The CDR3 loop spans 14 amino acids. Trimming left V 3 bases short and J 1 base short, with 10 bases between. The CDR3 DNA reads as TGTGCCAGCTCACCCATGGACAGTTCCTACGAGCAGTACTTC. Protein product: CASSPMDSSYEQYF.

The V gene is TRBV5-4, the J gene TRBJ2-7, with 7 bases aligning to TRBD2. The CDR3 is 16 amino acids. Looked up from germline, CDR1 is SGHNT and CDR2 is YYREEE (reference sequence). The V segment lost 0 bases and the J segment 1 base; nucleotides outside the gene matches: 7. Here the CDR3 DNA reads TGTGCCAGCAGCTTGGTGGGAGGGAGGGTATCCTACGAGCAGTACTTC. Translated: CASSLVGGRVSYEQYF.

The chain joins TRBV6-6 to TRBJ2-7, with D perhaps matching TRBD1 (5 bases). CDR1 and CDR2 (germline): MNHNY, SVGAGI (reference sequence). The CDR3 length is 14 residues. Trimming pared 6 bases from V and 1 base from J, leaving 13 bases between. The CDR3 nucleotides are TGTGCCAGCAGGGCAGGGTCAGGGTCCTACGAGCAGTACTTC. Translating gives CASRAGSGSYEQYF.

This chain joins TRBV15 and TRBJ1-2; 9 positions agree with TRBD1. Trimming cost V 1 base and J 8 bases; bases outside gene matches: 8. The CDR3 covers 15 residues. CDR1 and CDR2 from the germline V gene are LNHNV and YYDKDF (reference sequence). The CDR3 loop reads CATSRARTGAEGYTF. The CDR3 nucleotides read TGTGCCACCAGCAGAGCTAGGACAGGGGCTGAGGGCTACACCTTC.

The genes are TRBV29-1 and TRBJ2-1; 9 positions agree with TRBD2. CDR1 SQVTM and CDR2 ANQGSEA come from the germline V gene. V was pared by 4 bases and J by 1 base, with 11 bases of the junction left unmatched. The CDR3 loop spans 17 amino acids. The CDR3 DNA is TGCAGCGTTGTTGCGCTAGCGGGAAGGATGTCCTACAATGAGCAGTTCTTC. Translating it yields CSVVALAGRMSYNEQFF.